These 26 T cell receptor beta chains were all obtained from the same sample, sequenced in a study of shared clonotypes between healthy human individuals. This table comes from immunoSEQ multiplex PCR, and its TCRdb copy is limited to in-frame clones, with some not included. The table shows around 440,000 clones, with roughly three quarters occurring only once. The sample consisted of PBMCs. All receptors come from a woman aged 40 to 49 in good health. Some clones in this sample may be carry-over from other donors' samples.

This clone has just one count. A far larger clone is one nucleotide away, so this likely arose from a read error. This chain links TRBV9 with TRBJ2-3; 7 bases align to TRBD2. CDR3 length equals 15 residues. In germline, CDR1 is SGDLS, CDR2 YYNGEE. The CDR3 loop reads CSSSVGAGAADTQYF. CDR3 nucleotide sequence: TGTTCCAGCAGCGTAGGCGCGGGAGCGGCAGATACGCAGTATTTT.

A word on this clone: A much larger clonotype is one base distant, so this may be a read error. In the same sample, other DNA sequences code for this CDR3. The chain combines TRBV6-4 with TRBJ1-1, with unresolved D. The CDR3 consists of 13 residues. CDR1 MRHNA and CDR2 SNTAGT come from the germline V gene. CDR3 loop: CASSESENTEAFF. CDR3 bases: TGTGCCAGCAGTGAGTCGGAAAACACTGAGGCTTTCTTT.

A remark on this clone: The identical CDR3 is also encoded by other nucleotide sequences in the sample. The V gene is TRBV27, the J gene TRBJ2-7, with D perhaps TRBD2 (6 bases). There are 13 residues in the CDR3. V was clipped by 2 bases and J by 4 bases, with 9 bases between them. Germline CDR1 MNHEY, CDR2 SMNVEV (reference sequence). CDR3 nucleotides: TGTGCCAGCAGTTTAGGGCGGGGTTACGAGCAGTACTTC. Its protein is CASSLGRGYEQYF.

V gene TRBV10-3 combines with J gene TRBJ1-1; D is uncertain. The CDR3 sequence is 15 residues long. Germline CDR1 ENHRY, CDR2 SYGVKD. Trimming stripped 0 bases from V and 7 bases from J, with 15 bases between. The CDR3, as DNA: TGTGCCATCAGTGAGTCTTTAATAAGGAGGGATGAAGCTTTCTTT. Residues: CAISESLIRRDEAFF.

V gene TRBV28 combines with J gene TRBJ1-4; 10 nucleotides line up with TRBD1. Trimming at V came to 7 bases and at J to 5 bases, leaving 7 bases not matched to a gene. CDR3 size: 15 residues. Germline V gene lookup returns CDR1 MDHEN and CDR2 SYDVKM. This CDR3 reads CASIPGGQGNEKLFF. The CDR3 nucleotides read TGTGCCAGCATCCCTGGGGGACAGGGGAATGAAAAACTGTTTTTT.

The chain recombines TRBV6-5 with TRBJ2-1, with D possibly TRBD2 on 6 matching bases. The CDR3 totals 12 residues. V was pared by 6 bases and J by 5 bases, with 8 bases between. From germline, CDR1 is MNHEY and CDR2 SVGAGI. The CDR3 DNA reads TGTGCCAGCAGCCGGACTAACAATGAGCAGTTCTTC. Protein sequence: CASSRTNNEQFF.

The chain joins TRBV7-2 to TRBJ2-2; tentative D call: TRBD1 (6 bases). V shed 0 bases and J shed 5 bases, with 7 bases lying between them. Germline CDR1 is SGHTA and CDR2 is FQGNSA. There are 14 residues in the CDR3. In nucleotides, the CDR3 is TGTGCCAGCAGCTTAGCACAGGGAACCGGGGAGCTGTTTTTT. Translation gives CASSLAQGTGELFF.

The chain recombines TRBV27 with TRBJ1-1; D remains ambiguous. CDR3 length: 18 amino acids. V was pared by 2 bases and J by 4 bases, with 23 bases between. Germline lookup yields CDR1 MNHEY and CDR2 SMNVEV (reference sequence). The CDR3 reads CASSLGMGFGRGSTEAFF. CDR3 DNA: TGTGCCAGCAGTTTAGGTATGGGATTCGGCCGAGGATCCACTGAAGCTTTCTTT.

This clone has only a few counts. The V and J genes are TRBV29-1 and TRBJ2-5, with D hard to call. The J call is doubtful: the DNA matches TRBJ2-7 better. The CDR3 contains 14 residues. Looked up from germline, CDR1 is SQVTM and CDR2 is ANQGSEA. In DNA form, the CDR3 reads TGCAGCGTTGTCCAACCCACCTCTACCTACGAGCAGTACTTC. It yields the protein CSVVQPTSTYEQYF.

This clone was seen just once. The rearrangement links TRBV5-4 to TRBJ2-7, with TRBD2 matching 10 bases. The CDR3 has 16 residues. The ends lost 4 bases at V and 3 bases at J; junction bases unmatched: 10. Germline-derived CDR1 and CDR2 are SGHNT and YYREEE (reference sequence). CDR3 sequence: CASSPRGTSDLYEQYF. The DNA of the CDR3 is TGTGCCAGCAGCCCGAGGGGGACTAGCGACCTCTACGAGCAGTACTTC.

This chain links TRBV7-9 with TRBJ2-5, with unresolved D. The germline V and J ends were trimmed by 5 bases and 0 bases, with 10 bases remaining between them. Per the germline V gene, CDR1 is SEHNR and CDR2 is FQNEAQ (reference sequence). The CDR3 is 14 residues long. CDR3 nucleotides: TGTGCCAGCAGCATCAGTGGGTACCAAGAGACCCAGTACTTC. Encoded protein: CASSISGYQETQYF.

The CDR3 loop reads CATSRDWNNIQYF. In DNA, the CDR3 is TGTGCCACCAGCAGAGACTGGAATAACATTCAGTACTTC. The chain is built from TRBV15 and TRBJ2-4, with unresolved D. The CDR3 runs to 13 residues. The germline V gene encodes CDR1 LNHNV and CDR2 YYDKDF (reference sequence). Trimming took off 0 bases at V and 7 bases at J, with 7 bases between the two ends.

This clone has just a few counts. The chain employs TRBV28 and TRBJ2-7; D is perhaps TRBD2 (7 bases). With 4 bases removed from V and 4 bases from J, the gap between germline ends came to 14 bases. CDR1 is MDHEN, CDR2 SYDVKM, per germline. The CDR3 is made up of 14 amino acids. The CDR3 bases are TGTGCCAGCAGTTGGGGGCGGGAGTTGTACGAGCAGTACTTC. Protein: CASSWGRELYEQYF.

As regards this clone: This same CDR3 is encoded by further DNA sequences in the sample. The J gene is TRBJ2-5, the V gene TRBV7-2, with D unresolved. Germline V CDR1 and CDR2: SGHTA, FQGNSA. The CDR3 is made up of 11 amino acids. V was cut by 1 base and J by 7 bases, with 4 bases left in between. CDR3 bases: TGTGCCAGCAGCTTAGGGGGGACCCAGTACTTC. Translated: CASSLGGTQYF.

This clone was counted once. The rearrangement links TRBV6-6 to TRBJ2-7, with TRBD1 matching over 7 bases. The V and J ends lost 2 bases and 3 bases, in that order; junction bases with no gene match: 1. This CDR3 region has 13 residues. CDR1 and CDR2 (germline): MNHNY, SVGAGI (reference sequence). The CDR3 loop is CASSYTGVYEQYF. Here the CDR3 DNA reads TGTGCCAGCAGTTACACAGGGGTCTACGAGCAGTACTTC.

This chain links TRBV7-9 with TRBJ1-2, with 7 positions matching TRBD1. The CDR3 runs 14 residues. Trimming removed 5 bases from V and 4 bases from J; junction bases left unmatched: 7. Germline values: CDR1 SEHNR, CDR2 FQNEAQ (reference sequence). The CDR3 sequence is CASSRGGTFYGYTF. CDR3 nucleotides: TGTGCCAGCAGCCGAGGGGGCACCTTCTATGGCTACACCTTC.

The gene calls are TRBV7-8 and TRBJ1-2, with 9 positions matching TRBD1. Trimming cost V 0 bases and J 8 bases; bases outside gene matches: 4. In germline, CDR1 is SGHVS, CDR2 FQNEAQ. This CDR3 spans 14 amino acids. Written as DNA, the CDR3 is TGTGCCAGCAGCTTAGCGGGGACAGGGAGGGGCTACACCTTC. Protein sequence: CASSLAGTGRGYTF.

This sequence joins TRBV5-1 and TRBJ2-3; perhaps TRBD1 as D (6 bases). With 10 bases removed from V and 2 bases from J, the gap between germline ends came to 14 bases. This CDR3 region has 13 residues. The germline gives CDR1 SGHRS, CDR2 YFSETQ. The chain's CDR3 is CASGVGYTDTQYF. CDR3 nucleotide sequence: TGCGCCTCAGGGGTGGGTTACACAGATACGCAGTATTTT.

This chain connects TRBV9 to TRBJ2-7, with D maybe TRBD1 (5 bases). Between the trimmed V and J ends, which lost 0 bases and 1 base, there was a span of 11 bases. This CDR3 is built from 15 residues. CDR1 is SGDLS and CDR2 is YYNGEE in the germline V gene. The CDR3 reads CASSVGQIPSYEQYF. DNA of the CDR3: TGTGCCAGCAGCGTAGGACAGATACCTTCCTACGAGCAGTACTTC.

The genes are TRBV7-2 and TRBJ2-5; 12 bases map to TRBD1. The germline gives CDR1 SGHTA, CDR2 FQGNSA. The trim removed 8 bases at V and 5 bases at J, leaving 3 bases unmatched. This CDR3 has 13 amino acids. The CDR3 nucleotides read TGTGCCAGCCGGGACAGGGGGCAGGAGACCCAGTACTTC. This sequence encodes CASRDRGQETQYF.

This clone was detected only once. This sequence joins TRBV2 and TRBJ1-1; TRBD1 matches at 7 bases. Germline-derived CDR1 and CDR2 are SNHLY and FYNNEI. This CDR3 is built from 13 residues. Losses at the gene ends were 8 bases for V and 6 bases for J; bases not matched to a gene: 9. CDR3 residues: CASSYDRVAEAFF. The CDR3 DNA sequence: TGTGCCAGCTCATACGACAGGGTGGCTGAAGCTTTCTTT.

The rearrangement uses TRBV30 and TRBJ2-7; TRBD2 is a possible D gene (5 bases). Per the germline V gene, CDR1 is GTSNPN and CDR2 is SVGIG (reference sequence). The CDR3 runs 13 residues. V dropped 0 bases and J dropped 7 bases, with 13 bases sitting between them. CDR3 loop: CAWSVSGSQEQYF. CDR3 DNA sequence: TGTGCCTGGAGTGTATCGGGATCCCAAGAGCAGTACTTC.

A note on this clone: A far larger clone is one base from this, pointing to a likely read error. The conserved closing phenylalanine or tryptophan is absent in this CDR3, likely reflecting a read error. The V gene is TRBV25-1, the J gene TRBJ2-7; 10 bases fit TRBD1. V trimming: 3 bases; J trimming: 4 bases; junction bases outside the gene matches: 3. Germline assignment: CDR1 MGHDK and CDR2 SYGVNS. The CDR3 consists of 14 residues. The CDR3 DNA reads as TGTGCCAGCAGTGACCGGGACAGGGGTTACGAGCAGTACCTC. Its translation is CASSDRDRGYEQYL.

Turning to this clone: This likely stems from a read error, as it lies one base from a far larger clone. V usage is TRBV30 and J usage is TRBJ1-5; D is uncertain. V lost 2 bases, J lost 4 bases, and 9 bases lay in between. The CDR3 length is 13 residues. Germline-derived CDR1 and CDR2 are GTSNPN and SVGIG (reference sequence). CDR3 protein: CAWSKGENQPQHF. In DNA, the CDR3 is TGTGCCTGGAGTAAAGGAGAGAATCAGCCCCAGCATTTT.

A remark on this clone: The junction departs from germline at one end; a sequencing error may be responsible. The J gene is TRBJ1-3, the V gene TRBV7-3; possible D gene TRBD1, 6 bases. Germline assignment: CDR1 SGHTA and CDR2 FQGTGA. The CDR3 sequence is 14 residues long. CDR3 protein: CASSARLVKGELHF. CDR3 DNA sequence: TGTGCCAGCAGCGCGAGATTAGTAAAGGGGGAGTTACATTTT.

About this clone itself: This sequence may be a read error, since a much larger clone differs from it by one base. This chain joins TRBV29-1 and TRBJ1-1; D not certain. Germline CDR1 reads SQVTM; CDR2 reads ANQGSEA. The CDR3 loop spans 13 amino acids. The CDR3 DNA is TGCAACGTTCAAGAGGGCACGAACACTGAAGCTTTCTTT. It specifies CNVQEGTNTEAFF.